The present TCR beta chain was sequenced within a study of blood T cell repertoires in COVID-19. Study overall: Nucleic acid was either cDNA or gDNA, and it came from T cells, B-cell-depleted T cells, or PBMCs.

Assay used: immunoSEQ multiplex PCR; TCRdb lists only in-frame clones, some missing. The sample has tens of thousands of clones, approximately 80% seen once; the top ten hold around 30%. Germline lookup yields CDR1 MDHEN and CDR2 SYDVKM. The CDR3 runs 13 residues. J was trimmed by 1 base and V by 7 bases; bases with no gene match: 1. This clone occurred once. Sequenced input: peripheral blood. The chain combines TRBV28 with TRBJ2-3; 8 positions agree with TRBD2. The TCR sequence derives from a woman aged 80 or older with active or convalescent COVID-19. The CDR3 nucleotides read TGTGCCAGCACGGGGGGGGGCACAGATACGCAGTATTTT. Protein product: CASTGGGTDTQYF.